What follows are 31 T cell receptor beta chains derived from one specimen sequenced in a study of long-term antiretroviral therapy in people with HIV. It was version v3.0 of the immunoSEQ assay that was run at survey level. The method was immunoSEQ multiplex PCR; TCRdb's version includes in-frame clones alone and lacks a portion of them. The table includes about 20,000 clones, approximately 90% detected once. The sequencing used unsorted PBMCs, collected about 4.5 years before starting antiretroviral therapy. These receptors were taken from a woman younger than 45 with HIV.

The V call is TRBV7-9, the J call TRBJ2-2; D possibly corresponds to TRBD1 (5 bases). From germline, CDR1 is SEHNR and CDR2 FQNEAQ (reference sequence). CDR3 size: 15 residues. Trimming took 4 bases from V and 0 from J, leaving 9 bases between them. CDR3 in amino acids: CASSWTSSNTGELFF. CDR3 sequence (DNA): TGTGCCAGCAGCTGGACATCCTCGAACACCGGGGAGCTGTTTTTT.

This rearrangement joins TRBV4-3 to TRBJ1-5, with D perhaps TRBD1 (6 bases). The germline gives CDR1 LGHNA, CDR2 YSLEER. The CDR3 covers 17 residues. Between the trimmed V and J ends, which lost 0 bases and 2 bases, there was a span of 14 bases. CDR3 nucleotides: TGCGCCAGCAGCCAAGATTCGTCGGGGGCTGGCAATCAGCCCCAGCATTTT. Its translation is CASSQDSSGAGNQPQHF.

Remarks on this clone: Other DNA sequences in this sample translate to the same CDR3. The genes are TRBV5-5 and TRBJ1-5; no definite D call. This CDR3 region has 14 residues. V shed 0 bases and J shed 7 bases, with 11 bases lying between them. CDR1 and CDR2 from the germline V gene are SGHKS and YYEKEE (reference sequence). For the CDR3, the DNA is TGTGCCAGCAGCTTGGAAGGAGGAGGCCAGCCCCAGCATTTT. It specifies CASSLEGGGQPQHF.

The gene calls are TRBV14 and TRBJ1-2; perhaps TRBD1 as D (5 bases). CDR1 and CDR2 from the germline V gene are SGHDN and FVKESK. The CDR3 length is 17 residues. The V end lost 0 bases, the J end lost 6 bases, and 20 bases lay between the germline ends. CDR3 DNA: TGTGCCAGCAGCCAAGATATCAGGGTAGGCAGGGATCATGGCTACACCTTC. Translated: CASSQDIRVGRDHGYTF.

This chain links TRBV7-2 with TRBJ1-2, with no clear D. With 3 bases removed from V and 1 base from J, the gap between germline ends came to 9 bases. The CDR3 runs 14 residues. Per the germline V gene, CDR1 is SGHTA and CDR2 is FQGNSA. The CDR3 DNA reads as TGTGCCAGCAGCTTTAAAGGGTATAACTATGGCTACACCTTC. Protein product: CASSFKGYNYGYTF.

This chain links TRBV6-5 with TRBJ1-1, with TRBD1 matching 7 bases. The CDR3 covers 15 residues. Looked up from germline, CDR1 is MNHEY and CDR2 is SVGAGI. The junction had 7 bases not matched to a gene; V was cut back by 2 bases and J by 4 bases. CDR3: CASSYTKTGFTEAFF. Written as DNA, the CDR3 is TGTGCCAGCAGTTACACGAAGACAGGGTTCACTGAAGCTTTCTTT.

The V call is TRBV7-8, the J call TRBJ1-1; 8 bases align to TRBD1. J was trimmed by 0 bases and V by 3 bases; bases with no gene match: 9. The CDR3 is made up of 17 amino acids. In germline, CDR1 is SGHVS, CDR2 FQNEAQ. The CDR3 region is CASSFSDRETMNTEAFF. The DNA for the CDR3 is TGTGCCAGCAGCTTCTCGGACAGGGAAACCATGAACACTGAAGCTTTCTTT.

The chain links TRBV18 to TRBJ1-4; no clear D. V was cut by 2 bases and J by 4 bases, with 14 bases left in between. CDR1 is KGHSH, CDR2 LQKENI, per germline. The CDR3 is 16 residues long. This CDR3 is CASSPSGQAFNEKLFF. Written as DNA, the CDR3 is TGTGCCAGCTCACCATCGGGTCAGGCCTTTAATGAAAAACTGTTTTTT.

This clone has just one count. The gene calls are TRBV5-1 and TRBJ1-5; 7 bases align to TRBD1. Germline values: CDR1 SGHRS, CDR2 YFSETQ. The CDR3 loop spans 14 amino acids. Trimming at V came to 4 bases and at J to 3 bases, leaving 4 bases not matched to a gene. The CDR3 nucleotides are TGCGCCAGCAGCCCGGGACAGTTCAATCAGCCCCAGCATTTT. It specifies CASSPGQFNQPQHF. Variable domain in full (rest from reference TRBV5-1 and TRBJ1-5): KAGVTQTPRYLIKTRGQQVTLSCSPISGHRSVSWYQQTPGQGLQFLFEYFSETQRNKGNFPGRFSGRQFSNSRSEMNVSTLELGDSALYLCASSPGQFNQPQHFGDGTRLSIL.

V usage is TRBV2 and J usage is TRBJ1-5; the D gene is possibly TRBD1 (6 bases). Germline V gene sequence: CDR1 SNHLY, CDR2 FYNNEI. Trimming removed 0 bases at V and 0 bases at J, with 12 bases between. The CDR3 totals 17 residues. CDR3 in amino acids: CASSEAVGGPSNQPQHF. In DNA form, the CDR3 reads TGTGCCAGCAGTGAAGCGGTAGGGGGACCTAGCAATCAGCCCCAGCATTTT.

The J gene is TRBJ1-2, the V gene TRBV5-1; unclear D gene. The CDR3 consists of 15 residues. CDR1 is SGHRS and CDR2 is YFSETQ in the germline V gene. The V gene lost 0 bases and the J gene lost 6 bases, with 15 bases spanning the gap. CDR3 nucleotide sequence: TGCGCCAGCAGCTTGGCCGGGAGGGAGAGAAATGGCTACACCTTC. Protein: CASSLAGRERNGYTF.

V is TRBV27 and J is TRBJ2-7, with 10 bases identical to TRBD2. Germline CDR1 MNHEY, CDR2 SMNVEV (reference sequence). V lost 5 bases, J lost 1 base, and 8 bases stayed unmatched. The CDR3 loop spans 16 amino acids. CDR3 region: CASSTSLAGGSYEQYF. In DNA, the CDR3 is TGTGCCAGCAGTACGTCTTTAGCGGGGGGTTCCTACGAGCAGTACTTC.

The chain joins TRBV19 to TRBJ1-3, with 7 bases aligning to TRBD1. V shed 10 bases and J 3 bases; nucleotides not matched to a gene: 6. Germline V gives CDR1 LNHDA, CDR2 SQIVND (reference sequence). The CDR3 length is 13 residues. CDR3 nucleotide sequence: TGTGCCACCTCGGGACAGCGTGGAAACACCATATATTTT. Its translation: CATSGQRGNTIYF.

Here the CDR3 reads CASSLEGLASTEAFF. In DNA, the CDR3 is TGTGCCAGCAGCTTAGAAGGTTTAGCGAGCACTGAAGCTTTCTTT. This chain links TRBV7-6 with TRBJ1-1, with D unclear. Trimming cost V 1 base and J 4 bases, with 13 bases left between them. CDR3 length: 15 amino acids. The germline V gene has CDR1 SGHVS and CDR2 FNYEAQ.

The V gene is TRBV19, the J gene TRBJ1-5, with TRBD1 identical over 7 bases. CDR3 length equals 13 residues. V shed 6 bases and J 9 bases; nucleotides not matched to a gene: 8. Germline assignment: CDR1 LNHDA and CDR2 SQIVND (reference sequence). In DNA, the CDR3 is TGTGCCAGTAGGCGGACAGGCGGCTGGCCCCAGCATTTT. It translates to CASRRTGGWPQHF.

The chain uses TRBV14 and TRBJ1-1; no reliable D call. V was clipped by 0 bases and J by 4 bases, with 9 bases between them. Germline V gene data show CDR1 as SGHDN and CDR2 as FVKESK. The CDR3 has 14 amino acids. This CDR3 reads CASSQEVRVTEAFF. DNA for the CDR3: TGTGCCAGCAGCCAAGAAGTCCGGGTCACTGAAGCTTTCTTT. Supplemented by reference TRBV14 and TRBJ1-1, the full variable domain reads EAGVTQFPSHSVIEKGQTVTLRCDPISGHDNLYWYRRVMGKEIKFLLHFVKESKQDESGMPNNRFLAERTGGTYSTLKVQPAELEDSGVYFCASSQEVRVTEAFFGQGTRLTVV.

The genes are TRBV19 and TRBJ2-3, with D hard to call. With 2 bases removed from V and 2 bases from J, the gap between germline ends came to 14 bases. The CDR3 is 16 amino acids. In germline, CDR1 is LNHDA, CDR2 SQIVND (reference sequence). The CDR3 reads CASSIMGLTITDTQYF. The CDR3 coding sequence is TGTGCCAGTAGTATAATGGGTCTCACCATCACAGATACGCAGTATTTT.

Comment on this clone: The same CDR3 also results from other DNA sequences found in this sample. Here the CDR3 reads CASSEGSTDTQYF. The CDR3, as DNA: TGTGCCAGCAGCGAGGGAAGCACAGATACGCAGTATTTT. The chain is built from TRBV5-5 and TRBJ2-3; D may be TRBD2 (5 bases). The CDR3 has 13 amino acids. Germline V lookup: CDR1 SGHKS, CDR2 YYEKEE (reference sequence). Trimming cost V 4 bases and J 0 bases, with 6 bases left between them.

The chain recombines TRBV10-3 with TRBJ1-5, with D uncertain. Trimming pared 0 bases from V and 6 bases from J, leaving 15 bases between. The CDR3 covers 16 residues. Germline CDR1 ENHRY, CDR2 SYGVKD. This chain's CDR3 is CAISESIKGWGQPQHF. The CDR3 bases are TGTGCCATCAGTGAGTCGATAAAGGGATGGGGTCAGCCCCAGCATTTT.

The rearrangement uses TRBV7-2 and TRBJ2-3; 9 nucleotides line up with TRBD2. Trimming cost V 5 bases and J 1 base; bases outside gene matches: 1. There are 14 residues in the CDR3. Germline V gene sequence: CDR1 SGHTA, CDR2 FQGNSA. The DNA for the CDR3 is TGTGCCAGCAGCCAGCGGGGGGGCACAGATACGCAGTATTTT. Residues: CASSQRGGTDTQYF.

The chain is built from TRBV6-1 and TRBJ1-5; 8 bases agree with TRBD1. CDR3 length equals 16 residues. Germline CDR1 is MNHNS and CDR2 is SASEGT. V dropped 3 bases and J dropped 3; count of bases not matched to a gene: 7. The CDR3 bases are TGTGCCAGCAGTGAGTTCAGGGGGCGAACCAATCAGCCCCAGCATTTT. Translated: CASSEFRGRTNQPQHF.

This CDR3 is CASSLARTGNTEAFF. CDR3 sequence (DNA): TGTGCCAGCAGCTTAGCCCGGACAGGGAACACTGAAGCTTTCTTT. The V call is TRBV7-9, the J call TRBJ1-1; TRBD1 matches 7 bases. The V and J ends lost 0 bases and 1 base, in that order; junction bases with no gene match: 2. The CDR3 is 15 amino acids. Germline CDR1 is SEHNR and CDR2 is FQNEAQ (reference sequence).

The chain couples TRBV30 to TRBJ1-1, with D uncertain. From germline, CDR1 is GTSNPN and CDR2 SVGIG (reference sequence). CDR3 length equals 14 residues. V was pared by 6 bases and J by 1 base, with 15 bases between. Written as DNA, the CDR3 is TGTGCCTGTGACCGGGCCCTGAGGAACACTGAAGCTTTCTTT. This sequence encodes CACDRALRNTEAFF.

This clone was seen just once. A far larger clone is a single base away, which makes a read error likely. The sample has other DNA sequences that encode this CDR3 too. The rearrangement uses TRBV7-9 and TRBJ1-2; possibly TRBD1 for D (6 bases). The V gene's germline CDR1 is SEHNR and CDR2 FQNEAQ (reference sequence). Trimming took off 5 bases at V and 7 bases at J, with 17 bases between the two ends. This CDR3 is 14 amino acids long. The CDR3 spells CASSQDWGGIGYTF. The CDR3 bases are TGTGCCAGCAGCCAAGATTGGGGGGGCATTGGCTACACCTTC.

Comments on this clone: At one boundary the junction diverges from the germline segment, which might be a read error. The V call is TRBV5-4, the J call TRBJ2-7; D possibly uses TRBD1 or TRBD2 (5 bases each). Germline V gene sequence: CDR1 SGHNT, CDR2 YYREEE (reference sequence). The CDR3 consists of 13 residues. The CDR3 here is CASSLAGDLKRNF. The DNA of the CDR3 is TGTGCCAGCAGCTTGGCCGGGGACCTCAAGCGGAATTTC.

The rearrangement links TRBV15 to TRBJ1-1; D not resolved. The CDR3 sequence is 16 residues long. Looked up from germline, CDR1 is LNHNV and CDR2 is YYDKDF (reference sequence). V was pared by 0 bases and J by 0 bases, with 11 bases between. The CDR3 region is CATSRDRELLNTEAFF. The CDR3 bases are TGTGCCACCAGCAGAGACCGGGAGTTGCTGAACACTGAAGCTTTCTTT.

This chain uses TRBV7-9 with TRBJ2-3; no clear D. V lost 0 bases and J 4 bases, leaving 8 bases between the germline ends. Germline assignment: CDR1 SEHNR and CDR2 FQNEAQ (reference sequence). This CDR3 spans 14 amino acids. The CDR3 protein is CASSLAELSDTQYF. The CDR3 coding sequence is TGTGCCAGCAGCTTAGCAGAGCTTTCAGATACGCAGTATTTT.

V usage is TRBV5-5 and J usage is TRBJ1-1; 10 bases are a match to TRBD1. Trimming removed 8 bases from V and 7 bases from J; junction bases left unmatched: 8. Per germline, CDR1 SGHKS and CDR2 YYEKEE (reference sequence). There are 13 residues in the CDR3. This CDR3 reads CASSRQGADEAFF. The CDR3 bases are TGTGCCAGTAGCCGACAGGGGGCGGATGAAGCTTTCTTT.

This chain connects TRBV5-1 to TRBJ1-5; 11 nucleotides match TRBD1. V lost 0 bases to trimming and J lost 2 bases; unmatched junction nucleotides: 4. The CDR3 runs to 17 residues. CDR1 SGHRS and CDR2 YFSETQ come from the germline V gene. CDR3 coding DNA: TGCGCCAGCAGCTTGGGGACAGGGGGCAGCGGCAATCAGCCCCAGCATTTT. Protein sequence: CASSLGTGGSGNQPQHF.

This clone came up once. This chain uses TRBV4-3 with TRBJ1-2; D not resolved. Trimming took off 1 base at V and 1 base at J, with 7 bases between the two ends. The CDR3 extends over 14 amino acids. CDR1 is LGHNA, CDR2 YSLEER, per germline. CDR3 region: CASSQGGSNYGYTF. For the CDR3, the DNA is TGCGCCAGCAGCCAAGGTGGCAGTAACTATGGCTACACCTTC.

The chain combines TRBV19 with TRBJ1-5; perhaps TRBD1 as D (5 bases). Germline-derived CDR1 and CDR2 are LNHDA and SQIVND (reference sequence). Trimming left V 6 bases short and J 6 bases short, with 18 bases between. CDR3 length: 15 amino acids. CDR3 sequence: CASSLRQGQGQPQHF. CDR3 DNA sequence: TGTGCCAGTAGCCTTCGGCAAGGGCAGGGTCAGCCCCAGCATTTT.